These 16 T cell receptor beta chains were sequenced from one sample in a study of T-cell memory formation after mild COVID-19. TCRdb reprocessed the 5' RACE reads via MiXCR and lists one record per CDR3 protein. The sample contains roughly 130,000 distinct CDR3 sequences, around 15% of which appear only once. Sequencing was carried out using PBMCs or a T cell subset sorted from them (not recorded which). Receptor source: a man aged 18 to 29 who had mild COVID-19 (a few samples of this study predate the infection). Cell type and time point are not known.

This clonotype was counted a few times. The genes are TRBV5-5 and TRBJ1-3, with D unresolved. Trimming pared 2 bases from V and 7 bases from J, leaving 7 bases between. Germline CDR1 SGHKS, CDR2 YYEKEE (reference sequence). This CDR3 is 12 amino acids long. CDR3 in amino acids: CASSLVRNTIYF. The DNA for the CDR3 is TGTGCCAGCAGCTTAGTTCGGAACACCATATATTTT.

The rearrangement links TRBV9 to TRBJ1-1; 7 bases line up with TRBD1. Germline V lookup: CDR1 SGDLS, CDR2 YYNGEE. Trimming at V came to 3 bases and at J to 5 bases, leaving 7 bases not matched to a gene. The CDR3 spans 14 residues. The CDR3 sequence is CASSGDGTATEAFF. CDR3 sequence (DNA): TGTGCCAGCAGCGGTGACGGGACAGCTACTGAAGCTTTCTTT.

At least ten counts were recorded for this clonotype. The chain joins TRBV12-3 or TRBV12-4 to TRBJ2-3; weak D call: TRBD2 (6 bases). Trimming removed 8 bases at V and 1 base at J, with 16 bases between. The CDR3 is 15 residues long. The DNA of the CDR3 is TGTGCCAGCGGGAGACCAGGCGGGGGCACAGATACGCAGTATTTT. Translated, it gives CASGRPGGGTDTQYF.

As to this clonotype: A much larger clone differs by one base, so this may be a read error. V usage is TRBV7-2 and J usage is TRBJ2-3; no firm D call. CDR1 and CDR2 from the germline V gene are SGHTA and FQGNSA. This CDR3 spans 13 amino acids. The V and J ends lost 4 bases and 6 bases respectively, with 11 bases between them. The CDR3 reads CASSSTFRDTQYF. For the CDR3, the DNA is TGTGCCAGCAGCTCTACTTTCCGGGATACGCAGTATTTT.

This clonotype was found many times. This chain uses TRBV7-3 with TRBJ2-2; TRBD1 is a possible D gene (5 bases). CDR3 length equals 15 residues. V lost 4 bases and J 0 bases, leaving 9 bases between the germline ends. CDR1 is SGHTA, CDR2 FQGTGA, per germline. CDR3 in amino acids: CASSSTTANTGELFF. As DNA, the CDR3 is TGTGCCAGCAGCTCGACGACAGCGAACACCGGGGAGCTGTTTTTT.

There are a few counts of this clonotype. The chain employs TRBV6-5 and TRBJ1-3, with D possibly TRBD1 on 5 matching bases. The CDR3 loop spans 16 amino acids. V was shortened by 0 bases and J by 2 bases, with 11 bases between the two germline ends. Germline CDR1 reads MNHEY; CDR2 reads SVGAGI. This CDR3 reads CASSYSGVSPGNTIYF. CDR3 bases: TGTGCCAGCAGTTACTCGGGGGTCTCCCCTGGAAACACCATATATTTT.

The sample holds a few counts of this clonotype. The chain combines TRBV12-3 or TRBV12-4 with TRBJ1-2; D is undetermined. This CDR3 contains 15 residues. V was clipped by 0 bases and J by 6 bases, with 14 bases between them. CDR3: CASSLALGGIDGYTF. CDR3 nucleotide sequence: TGTGCCAGCAGTTTAGCGCTCGGAGGGATTGATGGCTACACCTTC.

This clonotype was picked up a small number of times. The J gene is TRBJ1-1, the V gene TRBV12-3 or TRBV12-4; the D is unclear. Trimming took 4 bases from V and 4 from J, leaving 7 bases between them. This CDR3 spans 12 amino acids. CDR3 in DNA: TGTGCCAGCAGTTGGTCCGGCACTGAAGCTTTCTTT. This gives the protein CASSWSGTEAFF.

This clonotype has only a few counts. The chain is built from TRBV12-3 or TRBV12-4 and TRBJ2-5; 8 nucleotides align to TRBD1. Losses at the gene ends were 5 bases for V and 1 base for J; bases not matched to a gene: 3. The CDR3 is 14 amino acids. The chain's CDR3 is CASSDRGFQETQYF. In DNA form, the CDR3 reads TGTGCCAGCAGTGACAGGGGTTTCCAAGAGACCCAGTACTTC.

The chain links TRBV12-5 to TRBJ2-1, with D perhaps matching TRBD1 or TRBD2 (5 bases each). Looked up from germline, CDR1 is LGHNT and CDR2 is FRNRAP. The CDR3 loop spans 12 amino acids. Trimming removed 3 bases at V and 9 bases at J, with 9 bases between. The CDR3 DNA sequence: TGTGCTAGTGGTTTCCCCGGGACTGAGCAGTTCTTC. Protein sequence: CASGFPGTEQFF.

This chain links TRBV29-1 with TRBJ1-4; 7 bases map to TRBD1. This CDR3 region has 13 residues. The germline CDR1 and CDR2 sequences are SQVTM and ANQGSEA. The V and J ends lost 6 bases and 7 bases, in that order; junction bases with no gene match: 8. The CDR3 region is CSVQQGSREKLFF. Here the CDR3 DNA reads TGCAGCGTGCAACAGGGGTCCCGTGAAAAACTGTTTTTT.

This chain links TRBV7-9 with TRBJ2-1; 9 nucleotides agree with TRBD1. This CDR3 spans 14 amino acids. Germline loops: CDR1 SEHNR, CDR2 FQNEAQ (reference sequence). With 4 bases clipped from V and 9 bases from J, the junction kept 7 bases outside the gene matches. The CDR3 loop reads CASSSRQGGGEQFF. CDR3 DNA: TGTGCCAGCAGCTCACGACAGGGGGGTGGTGAGCAGTTCTTC.

This clonotype was found a few times. J is TRBJ1-3 and V is TRBV12-3 or TRBV12-4, with a possible D match to TRBD1 (5 bases). This CDR3 comprises 16 residues. Trimming left V 4 bases short and J 0 bases short, with 13 bases between. The CDR3 spells CASSSSQGPSGNTIYF. CDR3 DNA: TGTGCCAGCAGTTCCTCGCAGGGCCCCTCTGGAAACACCATATATTTT.

The sample holds a few counts of this clonotype. This chain joins TRBV5-1 and TRBJ2-3; possibly TRBD1 for D (6 bases). The V and J ends lost 5 bases and 4 bases respectively, with 17 bases between them. Germline V gene data show CDR1 as SGHRS and CDR2 as YFSETQ. This CDR3 has 15 amino acids. The CDR3: CASRRPPGASDTQYF. As DNA, the CDR3 is TGCGCCAGCAGGAGACCGCCAGGGGCATCAGATACGCAGTATTTT.

This sequence joins TRBV6-4 and TRBJ2-1, with D perhaps matching TRBD2 (5 bases). The CDR3 is 13 amino acids. Germline V CDR1 and CDR2: MRHNA, SNTAGT. V lost 5 bases, J lost 5 bases, and 10 bases lay in between. The CDR3 reads CASSSGRHNEQFF. The CDR3 nucleotides are TGTGCCAGCAGTAGTGGGAGACACAATGAGCAGTTCTTC.

About this clonotype: The junction does not match germline at one end; this may be a read error. The gene calls are TRBV19 and TRBJ2-7, with D possibly being TRBD2 (5 bases). CDR3 length: 14 amino acids. From germline, CDR1 is LNHDA and CDR2 SQIVND (reference sequence). The CDR3 sequence: CASSMRESSCEQYF. The CDR3 region has the DNA TGTGCCAGTAGTATGAGGGAAAGCTCCTGCGAGCAGTACTTC.